The rows below give T cell receptor beta chains drawn from one sample of a study of T cells in Graves' hyperthyroidism and ophthalmopathy. TCRdb re-called the multiplex PCR reads through MiXCR, storing one row per CDR3 protein. The profile shows roughly 57,000 distinct CDR3 sequences, about 50% of them singletons. The sample was blood. These receptors originate from an older woman with Graves' ophthalmopathy. The CDR3 runs from the conserved cysteine through the conserved F or W.

V	J	length	CDR3
TRBV19	TRBJ2-3	16	CASSTPLRQGTDTQYF
TRBV2	TRBJ2-7	12	CASAGDTYEQYF
TRBV10-1	TRBJ1-5	12	CASLWGPQPQHF
TRBV12-3/TRBV12-4	TRBJ1-6	14	CASSSGQGNSPLHF
TRBV15	TRBJ2-6	15	CATSRDISGANVLTF
TRBV10-3	TRBJ2-1	14	CAIRIPQGNNEQFF
TRBV4-1	TRBJ1-1	15	CASSQEDIGNTEAFF
TRBV20-1	TRBJ2-5	16	CSARDLGQGHQETQYF
TRBV10-1	TRBJ1-1	13	CASKQGFGTEAFF
TRBV6-2/TRBV6-3	TRBJ1-1	16	CASTHPNDPLNTEAFF
TRBV11-2	TRBJ1-2	13	CASSSRQDYGYTF
TRBV11-2	TRBJ2-7	16	CASSQELPDVTYEQYF
TRBV19	TRBJ1-1	14	CASSVRGKNTEAFF
TRBV7-6	TRBJ2-2	14	CASSFLFSAGELFF
TRBV5-6	TRBJ2-7	16	CASSIRTSGRSHEQYF
TRBV14	TRBJ2-7	15	CASSLYQTGAGEQYF
TRBV29-1	TRBJ2-2	17	CSVAAPLGGRVTGELFF
TRBV15	TRBJ2-5	16	CATGRASGRGGETQYF
TRBV7-9	TRBJ2-3	12	CASSPGQGKQYF
TRBV10-1	TRBJ2-3	12	CASSEGQGTQYF
TRBV11-2	TRBJ2-7	12	CASSSDREEQYF
TRBV7-2	TRBJ2-7	14	CASSLTGGVYEQYF
TRBV7-9	TRBJ2-1	16	CASSSGTSGVYNEQFF
TRBV6-2/TRBV6-3	TRBJ1-2	15	CASSYPELRHYGYTF
TRBV6-2/TRBV6-3	TRBJ2-5	15	CASRPGQGDQETQYF
TRBV27	TRBJ2-1	16	CASSDRLAGPLNEQFF
TRBV20-1	TRBJ2-1	14	CSAPGPSSYNEQFF
TRBV3-1	TRBJ1-1	12	CASSHANTEAFF
TRBV12-3/TRBV12-4	TRBJ1-4	14	CASSRGQMNEKLFF
TRBV11-3	TRBJ1-1	12	CASSLRDGKAFF
TRBV5-5	TRBJ2-7	16	CASSLVVVIPTYEQYF
TRBV6-1	TRBJ2-7	15	CASRGGLAGLYEQYF
TRBV12-5	TRBJ1-6	12	CASGFSNSPLHF
TRBV20-1	TRBJ2-7	14	CSARGARSSYEQYF
TRBV10-3	TRBJ2-1	14	CAISDLAGGDEQFF
TRBV19	TRBJ1-5	15	CASSIERRINQPQHF
TRBV19	TRBJ2-3	16	CASSMGIADLLGTQYF
TRBV28	TRBJ2-2	16	CASSIHGTGFSGELFF
TRBV2	TRBJ2-7	12	CASTQGADEQYF
TRBV4-1	TRBJ1-4	15	CASSNYRGQGEKLFF
TRBV7-9	TRBJ2-7	16	CASSPTGLAESYEQYF
TRBV9	TRBJ1-4	15	CASNPTGATNEKLFF
TRBV19	TRBJ1-3	14	CASSIPGAGETIYF
TRBV13	TRBJ1-6	16	CASSPTPDSYNSPLHF
TRBV5-1	TRBJ1-5	13	CASSSISNQPQHF
TRBV20-1	TRBJ2-7	14	CSATRQREPYEQYF
TRBV5-6	TRBJ1-1	17	CASSFPHIQGPRIEAFF
TRBV28	TRBJ1-5	16	CASSNDRGNGNQPQHF
TRBV10-3	TRBJ1-2	12	CAIRGAMDGYTF
TRBV7-9	TRBJ2-3	16	CASSLQGTSGTDTQYF
TRBV5-6	TRBJ2-1	20	CASSLNVGTSGRASYNEQFF